These T cell receptor beta chains were read from a single sample in a study of T cell repertoires in cytomegalovirus infection. TCRdb itself ran the reads through MiXCR, one entry per CDR3 protein. Counted here are some 450,000 distinct CDR3 sequences, about a third occurring once; the ten biggest clones make up approximately 13%. The material sequenced was PBMCs. Receptors originate from a human donor in good health (CMV status not recorded). Some clones in this sample may be carry-over from other donors' samples. Each CDR3 is given with its conserved first and last residue. Fields, in order: J gene, clone size, D gene, V gene, CDR3 protein, CDR3 DNA. The D gene is left open where the match is weak. The size entry is marked missing in some rows and otherwise reads once, few, many or a size class.

J: TRBJ1-1; size: .; D: .; V: TRBV6-5; CDR3: CASRLLGLNTEAFF; DNA: TGTGCCAGCAGACTGCTAGGGCTGAACACTGAAGCTTTCTTT
J: TRBJ1-5; size: .; D: .; V: TRBV19; CDR3: CASSTSGKQPQHF; DNA: TGTGCCAGTAGTACTTCCGGGAAACAGCCCCAGCATTTT
J: TRBJ1-2; size: .; D: .; V: TRBV6-5; CDR3: CASSYDRAHNYGYTF; DNA: TGTGCCAGCAGTTACGACCGGGCCCACAACTATGGCTACACCTTC
J: TRBJ1-5; size: few; D: TRBD1; V: TRBV29-1; CDR3: CSVTHIQGTINQPQHF; DNA: TGCAGCGTTACTCATATACAGGGGACTATCAATCAGCCCCAGCATTTT
J: TRBJ2-3; size: .; D: .; V: TRBV11-2; CDR3: CASSLVPGRLRKDTQYF; DNA: TGTGCCAGCAGCTTAGTGCCCGGTCGCCTAAGGAAAGATACGCAGTATTTT
J: TRBJ2-5; size: few; D: TRBD1; V: TRBV5-6; CDR3: CASSFVPGTGDETQYF; DNA: TGTGCCAGCAGCTTCGTACCCGGGACAGGGGACGAGACCCAGTACTTC
J: TRBJ2-1; size: many; D: TRBD2; V: TRBV7-6; CDR3: CASSPRGLVESEQFF; DNA: TGTGCCAGCAGCCCCCGTGGACTAGTCGAGTCTGAGCAGTTCTTC
J: TRBJ1-4; size: .; D: .; V: TRBV4-1; CDR3: CASSQTETNEKLFF; DNA: TGCGCCAGCAGCCAGACGGAGACTAATGAAAAACTGTTTTTT
J: TRBJ1-6; size: .; D: TRBD1; V: TRBV6-5; CDR3: CASGPGQGLSPLHF; DNA: TGTGCCAGCGGACCGGGACAGGGTCTATCACCCCTCCACTTT
J: TRBJ1-2; size: few; D: .; V: TRBV4-2; CDR3: CASSQVQAEANYGYTF; DNA: TGTGCCAGCAGCCAAGTGCAGGCCGAAGCTAACTATGGCTACACCTTC
J: TRBJ1-4; size: .; D: .; V: TRBV12-3/TRBV12-4; CDR3: CASSRTSTGKKLFF; DNA: TGTGCCAGCAGTCGGACATCGACCGGTAAAAAACTGTTTTTT
J: TRBJ2-3; size: few; D: .; V: TRBV7-9; CDR3: CASRLPRGRDTQYF; DNA: TGTGCCAGCAGGCTTCCTCGGGGGCGGGATACGCAGTATTTT
J: TRBJ2-5; size: few; D: TRBD1; V: TRBV7-3; CDR3: CASSAQGARETQYF; DNA: TGTGCCAGCAGCGCACAGGGGGCCCGTGAGACCCAGTACTTC
J: TRBJ1-6; size: many; D: TRBD1; V: TRBV7-2; CDR3: CASSSVWTGGTYNSPLHF; DNA: TGTGCCAGCAGCTCCGTCTGGACAGGGGGCACCTATAATTCACCCCTCCACTTT
J: TRBJ2-2; size: few; D: TRBD2; V: TRBV28; CDR3: CASFQAAGGPAGELFF; DNA: TGTGCCAGTTTCCAAGCCGCGGGGGGGCCGGCCGGGGAGCTGTTTTTT
J: TRBJ2-1; size: many; D: .; V: TRBV7-9; CDR3: CASSFHGGYTPMLFF; DNA: TGTGCCAGCAGCTTTCACGGCGGATATACACCCATGCTGTTCTTC
J: TRBJ1-5; size: few; D: TRBD1; V: TRBV6-1; CDR3: CASNPDKGTGALRPQHF; DNA: TGTGCCAGCAATCCCGATAAAGGGACAGGAGCGTTGAGGCCCCAGCATTTT
J: TRBJ2-1; size: .; D: TRBD2; V: TRBV6-2/TRBV6-3; CDR3: CASSPSGARSSSYNEQFF; DNA: TGTGCCAGCAGCCCTAGCGGCGCTCGAAGTAGCTCCTACAATGAGCAGTTCTTC
J: TRBJ1-2; size: .; D: .; V: TRBV5-1; CDR3: CASSLDGGAGGYTF; DNA: TGCGCCAGCAGCTTGGATGGGGGCGCCGGGGGCTACACCTTC
J: TRBJ2-4; size: .; D: TRBD2; V: TRBV28; CDR3: CASNSPGTTAKNIQYF; DNA: TGTGCCAGCAATTCGCCCGGGACTACAGCCAAAAACATTCAGTACTTC
J: TRBJ2-7; size: .; D: TRBD1; V: TRBV28; CDR3: CASSQEGQGVKDEQYF; DNA: TGTGCCAGCAGTCAAGAGGGACAGGGGGTTAAGGACGAGCAGTACTTC
J: TRBJ1-6; size: many; D: .; V: TRBV7-8; CDR3: CASSLGQPYNSPLHF; DNA: TGTGCCAGCAGCTTAGGACAGCCCTATAATTCACCCCTCCACTTT
J: TRBJ1-6; size: many; D: TRBD1; V: TRBV7-6; CDR3: CASSLRVGTVNSPLHF; DNA: TGTGCCAGCAGCTTACGTGTGGGGACAGTTAATTCACCCCTCCACTTT
J: TRBJ2-7; size: .; D: TRBD1; V: TRBV2; CDR3: CASSQQGPSYEQYF; DNA: TGTGCCAGCAGCCAACAGGGGCCCTCCTACGAGCAGTACTTC
J: TRBJ2-2; size: many; D: .; V: TRBV28; CDR3: CASREGNTGELFF; DNA: TGTGCCAGCCGCGAAGGGAACACCGGGGAGCTGTTTTTT
J: TRBJ2-1; size: many; D: .; V: TRBV5-1; CDR3: CASSLGVLAGEQFF; DNA: TGCGCCAGCAGCTTGGGCGTACTAGCCGGTGAGCAGTTCTTC
J: TRBJ2-2; size: few; D: TRBD2; V: TRBV27; CDR3: CASRSSGGGGELFF; DNA: TGTGCCAGCAGGTCGAGCGGGGGAGGAGGGGAGCTGTTTTTT
J: TRBJ1-2; size: few; D: .; V: TRBV20-1; CDR3: CSAPRGTNENYGYTF; DNA: TGCAGTGCTCCTAGGGGGACGAATGAGAACTATGGCTACACCTTC
J: TRBJ2-7; size: many; D: .; V: TRBV7-8; CDR3: CASSLEDARGEQYF; DNA: TGTGCCAGCAGCTTAGAAGACGCCCGGGGCGAGCAGTACTTC
J: TRBJ2-3; size: .; D: TRBD2; V: TRBV24-1; CDR3: CATSDPPGGRTGDTQYF; DNA: TGTGCCACCAGTGATCCCCCCGGGGGGAGGACGGGAGATACGCAGTATTTT
J: TRBJ2-7; size: few; D: TRBD2; V: TRBV7-8; CDR3: CASSLSTTSGVPYEQYF; DNA: TGTGCCAGCAGCTTGTCTACGACTAGCGGGGTACCCTACGAGCAGTACTTC
J: TRBJ2-4; size: many; D: TRBD1; V: TRBV7-9; CDR3: CASSFGTGNIQYF; DNA: TGTGCCAGCAGCTTTGGGACAGGGAACATTCAGTACTTC
J: TRBJ2-1; size: many; D: .; V: TRBV7-2; CDR3: CASSLSLGGVALVYNEQFF; DNA: TGTGCCAGCAGCTTAAGTCTCGGGGGAGTTGCCCTCGTCTACAATGAGCAGTTCTTC
J: TRBJ2-1; size: many; D: .; V: TRBV7-2; CDR3: CASSLGGYEQFF; DNA: TGTGCCAGCAGCTTAGGGGGCTATGAGCAGTTCTTC
J: TRBJ2-7; size: .; D: .; V: TRBV7-2; CDR3: CASSFGGVGFAQYF; DNA: TGTGCCAGCAGCTTCGGAGGAGTTGGTTTCGCTCAGTACTTC
J: TRBJ2-6; size: .; D: .; V: TRBV20-1; CDR3: CSARVGSGANVLTF; DNA: TGCAGTGCTAGGGTCGGGTCTGGGGCCAACGTCCTGACTTTC
J: TRBJ2-1; size: .; D: .; V: TRBV12-3/TRBV12-4; CDR3: CSSLDSNNEQFF; DNA: TGTTCCAGCCTGGACAGCAACAATGAGCAGTTCTTC